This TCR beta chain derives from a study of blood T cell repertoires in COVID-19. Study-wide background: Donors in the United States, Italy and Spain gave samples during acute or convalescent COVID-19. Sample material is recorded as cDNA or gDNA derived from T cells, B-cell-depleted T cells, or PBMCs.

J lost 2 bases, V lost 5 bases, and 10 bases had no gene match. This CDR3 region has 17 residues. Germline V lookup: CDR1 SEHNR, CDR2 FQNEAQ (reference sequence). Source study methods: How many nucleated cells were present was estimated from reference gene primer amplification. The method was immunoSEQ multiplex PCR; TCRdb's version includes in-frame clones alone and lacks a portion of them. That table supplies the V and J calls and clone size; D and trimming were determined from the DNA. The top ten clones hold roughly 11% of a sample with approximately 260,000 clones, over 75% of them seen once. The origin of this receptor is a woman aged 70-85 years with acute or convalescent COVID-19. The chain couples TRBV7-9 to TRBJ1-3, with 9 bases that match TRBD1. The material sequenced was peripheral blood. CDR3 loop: CASSPGQGKEAGNTIYF. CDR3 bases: TGTGCCAGCAGCCCGGGACAGGGAAAAGAAGCTGGAAACACCATATATTTT.